This entry is about one T cell receptor beta chain. These data come from a study of blood T cell repertoires in COVID-19. Using immunoSEQ multiplex PCR, the repertoire was profiled, and TCRdb retains in-frame clones only, with some absent. Among 150,000 to 200,000 clones listed, roughly 88% were seen once. The CDR3 totals 16 residues. Trimming took 3 bases from V and 4 from J; bases not matched to a gene: 7. Germline-derived CDR1 and CDR2 are KGHSH and LQKENI. The source material was peripheral blood. This receptor was taken from a man younger than 35 with acute or convalescent COVID-19. This chain connects TRBV18 to TRBJ1-1, with 11 nucleotides matching TRBD1. For the CDR3, the DNA is TGTGCCAGCTCACCCGGACAGGGGGCGCCGGGCACTGAAGCTTTCTTT. Protein product: CASSPGQGAPGTEAFF.